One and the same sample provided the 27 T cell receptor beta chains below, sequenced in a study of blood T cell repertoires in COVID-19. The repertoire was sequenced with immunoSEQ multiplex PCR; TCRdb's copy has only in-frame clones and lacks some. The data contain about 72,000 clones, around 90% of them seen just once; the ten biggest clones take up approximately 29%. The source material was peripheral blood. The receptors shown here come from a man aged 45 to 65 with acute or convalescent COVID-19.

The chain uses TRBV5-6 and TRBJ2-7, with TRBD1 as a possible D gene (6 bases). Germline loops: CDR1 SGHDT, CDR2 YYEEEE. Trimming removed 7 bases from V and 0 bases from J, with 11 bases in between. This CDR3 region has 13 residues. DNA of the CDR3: TGTGCCAGCGATGACAGGAGCTCCTACGAGCAGTACTTC. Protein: CASDDRSSYEQYF.

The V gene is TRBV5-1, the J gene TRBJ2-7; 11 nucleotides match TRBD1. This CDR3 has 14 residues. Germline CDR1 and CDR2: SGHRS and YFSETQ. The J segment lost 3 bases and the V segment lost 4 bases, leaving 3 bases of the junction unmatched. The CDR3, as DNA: TGCGCCAGCAGCATCGGGACAGGGGGCTACGAGCAGTACTTC. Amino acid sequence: CASSIGTGGYEQYF.

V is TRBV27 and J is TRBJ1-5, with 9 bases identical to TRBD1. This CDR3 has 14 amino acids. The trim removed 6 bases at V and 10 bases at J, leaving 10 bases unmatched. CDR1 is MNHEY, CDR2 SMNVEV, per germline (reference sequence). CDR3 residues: CASSPTGGLRPQHF. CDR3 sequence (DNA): TGTGCCAGCAGCCCGACAGGGGGGCTACGACCCCAGCATTTT.

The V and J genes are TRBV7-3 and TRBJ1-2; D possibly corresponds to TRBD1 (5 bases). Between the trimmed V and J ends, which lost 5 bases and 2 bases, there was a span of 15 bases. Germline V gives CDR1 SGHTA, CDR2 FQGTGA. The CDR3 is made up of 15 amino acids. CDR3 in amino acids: CASSQGAGPNYGYTF. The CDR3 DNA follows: TGTGCCAGCAGCCAAGGGGCAGGACCAAACTATGGCTACACCTTC.

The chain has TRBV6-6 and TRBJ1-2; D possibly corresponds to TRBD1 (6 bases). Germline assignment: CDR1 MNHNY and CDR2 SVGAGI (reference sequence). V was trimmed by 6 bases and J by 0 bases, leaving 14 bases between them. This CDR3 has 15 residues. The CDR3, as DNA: TGTGCCAGCAGGGAGATAGGACAGACTAACTATGGCTACACCTTC. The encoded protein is CASREIGQTNYGYTF.

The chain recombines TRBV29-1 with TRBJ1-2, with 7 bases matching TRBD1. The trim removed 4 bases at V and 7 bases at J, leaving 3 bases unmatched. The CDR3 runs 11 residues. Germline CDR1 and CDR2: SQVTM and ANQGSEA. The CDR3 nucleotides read TGCAGCGTTGGACAGGGTGGTGGCTACACCTTC. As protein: CSVGQGGGYTF.

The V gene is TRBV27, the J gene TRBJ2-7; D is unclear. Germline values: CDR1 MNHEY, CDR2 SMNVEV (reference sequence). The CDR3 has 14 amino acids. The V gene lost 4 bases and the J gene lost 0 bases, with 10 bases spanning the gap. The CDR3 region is CASSSRSSSYEQYF. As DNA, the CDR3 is TGTGCCAGCAGTTCCAGGTCTTCCTCCTACGAGCAGTACTTC.

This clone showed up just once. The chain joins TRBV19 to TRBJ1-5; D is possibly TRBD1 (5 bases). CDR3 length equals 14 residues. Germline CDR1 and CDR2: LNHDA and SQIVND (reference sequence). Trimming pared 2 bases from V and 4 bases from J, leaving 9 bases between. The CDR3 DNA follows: TGTGCCAGTAGTATAAACAGGAATAATCAGCCCCAGCATTTT. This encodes CASSINRNNQPQHF. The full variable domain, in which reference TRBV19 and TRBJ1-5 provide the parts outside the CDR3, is DGGITQSPKYLFRKEGQNVTLSCEQNLNHDAMYWYRQDPGQGLRLIYYSQIVNDFQKGDIAEGYSVSREKKESFPLTVTSAQKNPTAFYLCASSINRNNQPQHFGDGTRLSIL.

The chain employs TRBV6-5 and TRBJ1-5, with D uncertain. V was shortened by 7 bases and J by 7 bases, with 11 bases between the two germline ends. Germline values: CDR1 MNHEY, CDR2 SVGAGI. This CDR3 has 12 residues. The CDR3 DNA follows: TGTGCCAGCACCCAAGCGGTCCAGCCCCAGCATTTT. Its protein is CASTQAVQPQHF.

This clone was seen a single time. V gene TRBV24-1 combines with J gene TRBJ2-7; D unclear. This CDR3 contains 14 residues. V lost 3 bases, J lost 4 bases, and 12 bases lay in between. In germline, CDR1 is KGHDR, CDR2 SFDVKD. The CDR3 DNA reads TGTGCCACCAGTGATCCGGGTCGCTCTTACGAGCAGTACTTC. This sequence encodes CATSDPGRSYEQYF.

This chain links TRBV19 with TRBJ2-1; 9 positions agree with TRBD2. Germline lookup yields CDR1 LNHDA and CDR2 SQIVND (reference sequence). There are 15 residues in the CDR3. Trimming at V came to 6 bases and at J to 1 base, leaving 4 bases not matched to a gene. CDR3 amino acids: CASSKTSGSYNEQFF. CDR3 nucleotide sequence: TGTGCCAGTAGCAAGACTAGCGGTTCCTACAATGAGCAGTTCTTC.

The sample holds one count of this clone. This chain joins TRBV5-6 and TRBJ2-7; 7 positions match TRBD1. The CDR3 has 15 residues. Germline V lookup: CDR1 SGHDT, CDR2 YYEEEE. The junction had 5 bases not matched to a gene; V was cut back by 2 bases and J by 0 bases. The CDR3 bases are TGTGCCAGCAGCTTCGGGACAGCGAGCTCCTACGAGCAGTACTTC. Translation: CASSFGTASSYEQYF.

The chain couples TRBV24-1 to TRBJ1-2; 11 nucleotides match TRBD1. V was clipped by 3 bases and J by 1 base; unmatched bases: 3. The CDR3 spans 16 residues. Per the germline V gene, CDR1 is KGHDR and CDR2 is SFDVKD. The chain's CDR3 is CATSDPGTGGNYGYTF. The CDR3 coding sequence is TGTGCCACCAGTGATCCCGGGACAGGGGGTAACTATGGCTACACCTTC.

The CDR3, as DNA: TGTGCCAGCAGAAAAACTAGCACAGATACGCAGTATTTT. Protein product: CASRKTSTDTQYF. J is TRBJ2-3 and V is TRBV27; D uncertain. Germline CDR1 and CDR2: MNHEY and SMNVEV (reference sequence). V shed 6 bases and J shed 0 bases, with 7 bases lying between them. The CDR3 consists of 13 residues.

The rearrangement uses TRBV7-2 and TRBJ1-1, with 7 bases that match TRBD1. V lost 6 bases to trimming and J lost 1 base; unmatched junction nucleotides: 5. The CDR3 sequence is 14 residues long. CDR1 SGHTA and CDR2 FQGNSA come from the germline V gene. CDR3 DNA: TGTGCCAGCAGTCCAGGGGGGCGGAACACTGAAGCTTTCTTT. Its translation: CASSPGGRNTEAFF.

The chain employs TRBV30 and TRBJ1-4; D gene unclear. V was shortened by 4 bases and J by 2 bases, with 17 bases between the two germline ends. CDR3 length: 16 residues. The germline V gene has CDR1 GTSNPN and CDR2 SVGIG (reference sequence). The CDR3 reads CAWNRGKGRTNEKLFF. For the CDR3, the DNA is TGTGCCTGGAACCGCGGAAAAGGGAGGACTAATGAAAAACTGTTTTTT.

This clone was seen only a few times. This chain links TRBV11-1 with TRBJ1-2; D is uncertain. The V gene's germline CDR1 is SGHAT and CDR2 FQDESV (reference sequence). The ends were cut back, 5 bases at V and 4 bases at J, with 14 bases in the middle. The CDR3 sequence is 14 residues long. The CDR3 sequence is CASSDSGKGYGYTF. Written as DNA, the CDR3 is TGTGCCAGCAGCGACTCCGGGAAGGGCTATGGCTACACCTTC.

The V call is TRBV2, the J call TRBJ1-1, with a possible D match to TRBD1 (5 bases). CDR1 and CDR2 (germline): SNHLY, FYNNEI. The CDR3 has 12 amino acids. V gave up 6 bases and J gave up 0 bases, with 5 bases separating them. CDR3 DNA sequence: TGTGCCAGCAGGGACATGAACACTGAAGCTTTCTTT. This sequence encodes CASRDMNTEAFF.

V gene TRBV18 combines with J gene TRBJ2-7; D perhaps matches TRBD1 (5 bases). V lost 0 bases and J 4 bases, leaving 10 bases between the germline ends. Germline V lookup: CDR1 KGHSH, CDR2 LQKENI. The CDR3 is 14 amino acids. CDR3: CASSPPNTGYEQYF. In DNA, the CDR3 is TGTGCCAGCTCACCACCCAATACAGGTTACGAGCAGTACTTC. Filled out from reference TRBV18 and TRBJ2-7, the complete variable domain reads NAGVMQNPRHLVRRRGQEARLRCSPMKGHSHVYWYRQLPEEGLKFMVYLQKENIIDESGMPKERFSAEFPKEGPSILRIQQVVRGDSAAYFCASSPPNTGYEQYFGPGTRLTVT.

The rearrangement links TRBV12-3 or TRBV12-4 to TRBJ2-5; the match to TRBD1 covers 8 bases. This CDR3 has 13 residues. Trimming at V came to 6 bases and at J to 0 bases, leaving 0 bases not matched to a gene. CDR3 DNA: TGTGCCAGCAGGGGACAGGACCAAGAGACCCAGTACTTC. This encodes CASRGQDQETQYF.

CDR3 sequence: CASSPLGQGAATEAFF. The DNA for the CDR3 is TGTGCCAGCAGCCCACTCGGACAGGGGGCGGCCACTGAAGCTTTCTTT. This sequence joins TRBV3-1 (or the pseudogene TRBV3-2) and TRBJ1-1; 11 nucleotides align to TRBD1. With V trimmed by 4 bases and J by 4 bases, 8 bases remained unmatched. Germline V gene data show CDR1 as LGHDT and CDR2 as YNNKEL (reference sequence). The CDR3 runs to 16 residues.

CDR3 coding DNA: TGTGCCATCAGCCCCGACAATGAGCAGTTCTTC. It encodes CAISPDNEQFF. The chain joins TRBV10-3 to TRBJ2-1; no clear D. The germline V gene encodes CDR1 ENHRY and CDR2 SYGVKD. The CDR3 has 11 residues. V lost 6 bases to trimming and J lost 5 bases, with 5 bases between them.

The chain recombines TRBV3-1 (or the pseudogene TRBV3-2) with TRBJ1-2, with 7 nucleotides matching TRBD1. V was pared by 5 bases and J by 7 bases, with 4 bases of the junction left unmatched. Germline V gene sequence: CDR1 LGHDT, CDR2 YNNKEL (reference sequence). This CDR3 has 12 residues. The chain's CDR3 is CASSIDRVGYTF. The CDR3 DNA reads TGTGCCAGCAGCATCGACAGGGTTGGCTACACCTTC.

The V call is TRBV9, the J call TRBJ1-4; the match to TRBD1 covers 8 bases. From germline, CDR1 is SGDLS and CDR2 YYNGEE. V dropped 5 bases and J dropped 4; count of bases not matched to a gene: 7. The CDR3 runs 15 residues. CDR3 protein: CASSAFDRGNEKLFF. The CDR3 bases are TGTGCCAGCAGTGCCTTTGACAGGGGTAATGAAAAACTGTTTTTT.

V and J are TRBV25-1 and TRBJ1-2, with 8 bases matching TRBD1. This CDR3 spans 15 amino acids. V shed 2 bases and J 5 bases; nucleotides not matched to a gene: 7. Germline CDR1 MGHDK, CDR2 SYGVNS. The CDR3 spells CASSEPGTGEYGYTF. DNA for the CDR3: TGTGCCAGCAGTGAACCCGGGACAGGTGAATATGGCTACACCTTC.

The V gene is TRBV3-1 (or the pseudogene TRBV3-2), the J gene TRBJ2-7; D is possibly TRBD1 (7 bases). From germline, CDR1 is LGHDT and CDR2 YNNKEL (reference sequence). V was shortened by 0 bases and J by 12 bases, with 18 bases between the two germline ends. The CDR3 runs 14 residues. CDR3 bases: TGTGCCAGCAGCCAAGATGCAGGGGGGCTACGTTGGTACTTC. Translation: CASSQDAGGLRWYF.

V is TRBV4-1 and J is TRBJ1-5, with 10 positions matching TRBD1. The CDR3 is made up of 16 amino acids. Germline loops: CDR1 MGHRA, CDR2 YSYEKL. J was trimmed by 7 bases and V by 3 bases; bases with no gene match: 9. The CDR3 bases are TGCGCCAGCAGCCAGGTCGGACAGGGGGGTTTCCAGCCCCAGCATTTT. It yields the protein CASSQVGQGGFQPQHF.